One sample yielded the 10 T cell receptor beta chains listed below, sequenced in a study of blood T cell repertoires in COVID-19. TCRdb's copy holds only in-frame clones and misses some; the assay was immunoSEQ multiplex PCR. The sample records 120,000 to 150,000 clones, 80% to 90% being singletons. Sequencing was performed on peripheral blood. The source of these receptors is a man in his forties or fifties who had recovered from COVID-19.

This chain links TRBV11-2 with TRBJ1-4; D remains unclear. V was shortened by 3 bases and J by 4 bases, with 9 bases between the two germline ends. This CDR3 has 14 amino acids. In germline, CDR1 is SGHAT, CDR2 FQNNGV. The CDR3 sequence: CASSFSQYNEKLFF. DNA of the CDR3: TGTGCCAGCAGCTTTAGCCAGTATAATGAAAAACTGTTTTTT.

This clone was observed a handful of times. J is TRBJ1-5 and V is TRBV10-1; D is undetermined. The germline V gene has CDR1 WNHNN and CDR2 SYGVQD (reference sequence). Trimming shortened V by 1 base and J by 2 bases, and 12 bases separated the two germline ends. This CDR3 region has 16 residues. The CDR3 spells CASSEFPGEGNQPQHF. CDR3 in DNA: TGCGCCAGCAGTGAGTTCCCGGGTGAGGGCAATCAGCCCCAGCATTTT.

The chain's CDR3 is CASSARQVSRQETQYF. The CDR3 DNA follows: TGTGCCAGCAGTGCGAGACAGGTGTCGCGCCAAGAGACCCAGTACTTC. The rearrangement links TRBV27 to TRBJ2-5; perhaps TRBD1 as D (6 bases). CDR1 MNHEY and CDR2 SMNVEV come from the germline V gene (reference sequence). The CDR3 has 16 amino acids. The V gene lost 5 bases and the J gene lost 1 base, with 17 bases spanning the gap.

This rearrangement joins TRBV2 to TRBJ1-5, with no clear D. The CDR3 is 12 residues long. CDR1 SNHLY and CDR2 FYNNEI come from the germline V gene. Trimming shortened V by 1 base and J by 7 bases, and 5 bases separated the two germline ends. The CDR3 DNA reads TGTGCCAGCAGTGAAGGGCCGCAGCCCCAGCATTTT. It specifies CASSEGPQPQHF.

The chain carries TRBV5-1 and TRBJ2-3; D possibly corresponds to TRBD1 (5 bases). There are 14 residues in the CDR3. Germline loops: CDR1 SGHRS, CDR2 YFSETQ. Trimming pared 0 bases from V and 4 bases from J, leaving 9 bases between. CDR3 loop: CASSLAWGADTQYF. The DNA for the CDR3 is TGCGCCAGCAGCTTGGCTTGGGGCGCAGATACGCAGTATTTT.

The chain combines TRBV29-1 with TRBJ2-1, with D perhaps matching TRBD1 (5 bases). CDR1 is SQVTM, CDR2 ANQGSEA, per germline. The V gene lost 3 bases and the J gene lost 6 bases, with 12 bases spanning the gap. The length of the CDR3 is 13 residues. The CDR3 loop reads CSVDDPGSNEQFF. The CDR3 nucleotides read TGCAGCGTTGACGACCCAGGGTCCAATGAGCAGTTCTTC.

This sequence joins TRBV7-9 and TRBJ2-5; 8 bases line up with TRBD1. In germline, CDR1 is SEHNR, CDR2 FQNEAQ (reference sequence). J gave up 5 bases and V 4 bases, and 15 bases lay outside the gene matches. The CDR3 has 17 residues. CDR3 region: CASSSESDRDRHETQYF. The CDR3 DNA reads TGTGCCAGCAGCTCGGAGTCAGACCGGGACAGGCATGAGACCCAGTACTTC.

The CDR3: CASSYGGANTGELFF. Here the CDR3 DNA reads TGTGCCAGCAGCTACGGCGGGGCGAACACCGGGGAGCTGTTTTTT. The V call is TRBV5-5, the J call TRBJ2-2; TRBD2 might be the D (6 bases). Trimming left V 3 bases short and J 0 bases short, with 9 bases between. The CDR3 length is 15 residues. Germline values: CDR1 SGHKS, CDR2 YYEKEE (reference sequence).

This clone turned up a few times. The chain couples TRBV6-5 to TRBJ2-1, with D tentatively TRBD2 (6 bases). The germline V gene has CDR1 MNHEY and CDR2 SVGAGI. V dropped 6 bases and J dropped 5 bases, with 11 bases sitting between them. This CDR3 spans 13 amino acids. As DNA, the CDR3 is TGTGCCAGCAGACCAACTAGCAACAATGAGCAGTTCTTC. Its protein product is CASRPTSNNEQFF.

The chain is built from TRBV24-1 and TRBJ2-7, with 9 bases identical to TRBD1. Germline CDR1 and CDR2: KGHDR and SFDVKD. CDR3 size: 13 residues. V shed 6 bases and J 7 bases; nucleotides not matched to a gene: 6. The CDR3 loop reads CATSPGTGFEQYF. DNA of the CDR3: TGTGCCACCAGTCCCGGGACAGGGTTTGAGCAGTACTTC.